This passage covers 21 T cell receptor beta chains from one sample sequenced in a study of tissue T cells after allogeneic stem cell transplantation. Sequenced by immunoSEQ multiplex PCR; TCRdb stores in-frame clones only, minus some. This table has about 10,000 clones, about three fifths appearing once. This sample comprised tissue from the jejunum, obtained at autopsy. These receptors all stem from a woman aged 18-49 years with breast cancer.

The chain joins TRBV10-3 to TRBJ2-3; 7 bases agree with TRBD1. V lost 3 bases to trimming and J lost 4 bases; unmatched junction nucleotides: 10. The CDR3 extends over 16 amino acids. In germline, CDR1 is ENHRY, CDR2 SYGVKD. The CDR3 nucleotides are TGTGCCATCAGTGAAACAGGGGTTGGGGTCCCAGATACGCAGTATTTT. It is translated as CAISETGVGVPDTQYF.

The chain joins TRBV5-1 to TRBJ2-5, with TRBD2 matching over 11 bases. The length of the CDR3 is 20 residues. Germline V lookup: CDR1 SGHRS, CDR2 YFSETQ. The trim removed 7 bases at V and 4 bases at J, leaving 24 bases unmatched. CDR3 residues: CASLTQSLSGGVGPVETQYF. CDR3 in DNA: TGCGCCAGCCTGACGCAGAGCCTTAGCGGGGGGGTCGGACCTGTAGAGACCCAGTACTTC.

The table lists this clone with a few counts. This chain links TRBV9 with TRBJ2-3; D is ambiguous. This CDR3 region has 14 residues. The ends were cut back, 4 bases at V and 5 bases at J, with 14 bases in the middle. Per the germline V gene, CDR1 is SGDLS and CDR2 is YYNGEE. This CDR3 reads CASSFNTNGDTQYF. CDR3 DNA sequence: TGTGCCAGCAGCTTTAACACGAATGGAGATACGCAGTATTTT.

This clone was seen more than once but under ten times. The chain is built from TRBV6-5 and TRBJ2-5; no firm D call. The CDR3 covers 13 residues. Trimming took 7 bases from V and 2 from J, leaving 11 bases between them. Germline V lookup: CDR1 MNHEY, CDR2 SVGAGI. The CDR3 bases are TGTGCCAGCATGCGACTTCAGCAAGAGACCCAGTACTTC. Translation: CASMRLQQETQYF.

This sequence joins TRBV24-1 and TRBJ2-5; no clear D gene. The length of the CDR3 is 14 residues. Germline CDR1 reads KGHDR; CDR2 reads SFDVKD. Trimming cost V 3 bases and J 5 bases, with 12 bases left between them. In nucleotides, the CDR3 is TGTGCCACCAGTGATCTAGTCGCCGGGGAGACCCAGTACTTC. It specifies CATSDLVAGETQYF.

The chain combines TRBV4-3 with TRBJ2-7, with D perhaps given as TRBD1 or TRBD2 (5 bases each). V lost 1 base and J lost 3, with 13 bases in between. The germline gives CDR1 LGHNA, CDR2 YSLEER. This CDR3 has 15 residues. This chain's CDR3 is CASSQGGSQLYEQYF. The CDR3 nucleotides are TGCGCCAGCAGCCAAGGGGGGTCGCAGCTCTACGAGCAGTACTTC.

This chain links TRBV6-2 or TRBV6-3 with TRBJ1-2; D gene unclear. Trimming cost V 3 bases and J 8 bases, with 13 bases left between them. Germline assignment: CDR1 MNHEY and CDR2 SVGEGT. This CDR3 has 13 amino acids. CDR3 nucleotide sequence: TGTGCCAGCAGTTATAAAGGGAACATGGGCTACACCTTC. This sequence encodes CASSYKGNMGYTF.

This clone has just a few counts. The V gene is TRBV5-1, the J gene TRBJ2-2; D not resolved. Germline values: CDR1 SGHRS, CDR2 YFSETQ. Trimming pared 2 bases from V and 2 bases from J, leaving 13 bases between. The CDR3 consists of 16 residues. As DNA, the CDR3 is TGCGCCAGCAGCTTAAGTTTGTCAGGAAACACCGGGGAGCTGTTTTTT. Residues: CASSLSLSGNTGELFF.

The genes are TRBV2 and TRBJ1-5; TRBD1 agrees at 12 bases. The CDR3 is 15 residues long. V trimming: 7 bases; J trimming: 5 bases; junction bases outside the gene matches: 6. Germline CDR1 is SNHLY and CDR2 is FYNNEI. The CDR3 is CASTPGTGGHQPQHF. The CDR3 DNA reads as TGTGCCAGCACCCCCGGGACAGGGGGCCATCAGCCCCAGCATTTT.

V is TRBV18 and J is TRBJ1-1; D possibly corresponds to TRBD1 (6 bases). There are 14 residues in the CDR3. The V gene lost 6 bases and the J gene lost 1 base, with 12 bases spanning the gap. Per the germline V gene, CDR1 is KGHSH and CDR2 is LQKENI. The DNA of the CDR3 is TGTGCCAGCTCTCCGGGGGCAGAGAACACTGAAGCTTTCTTT. This translates into CASSPGAENTEAFF.

This clone turned up a few times. J is TRBJ2-3 and V is TRBV9; D gene uncertain. Germline V lookup: CDR1 SGDLS, CDR2 YYNGEE. The CDR3 is made up of 14 amino acids. With 2 bases removed from V and 3 bases from J, the gap between germline ends came to 10 bases. Here the CDR3 reads CASSVFLETDTQYF. The CDR3 DNA sequence: TGTGCCAGCAGCGTTTTTCTAGAAACAGATACGCAGTATTTT.

In its sample, this clone is medium-sized. The chain carries TRBV28 and TRBJ2-1; possible D gene TRBD2, 5 bases. CDR3 length: 16 residues. The germline gives CDR1 MDHEN, CDR2 SYDVKM. Deletions cut 1 base from V and 3 bases from J, with 13 bases between. CDR3 protein: CASSLSAAQFYNEQFF. The CDR3 DNA reads as TGTGCCAGCAGTTTATCAGCGGCTCAATTCTACAATGAGCAGTTCTTC.

The DNA for the CDR3 is TGTGCCAGCACAGGCTCCCCCAACTACGAGCAGTACTTC. Translating it yields CASTGSPNYEQYF. The chain links TRBV28 to TRBJ2-7; D is unresolved. Per germline, CDR1 MDHEN and CDR2 SYDVKM. This CDR3 spans 13 amino acids. V lost 7 bases to trimming and J lost 3 bases, with 13 bases between them. The variable domain in full, completed from reference TRBV28 and TRBJ2-7, reads DVKVTQSSRYLVKRTGEKVFLECVQDMDHENMFWYRQDPGLGLRLIYFSYDVKMKEKGDIPEGYSVSREKKERFSLILESASTNQTSMYLCASTGSPNYEQYFGPGTRLTVT.

This clone was detected only once. This sequence joins TRBV3-1 (or the pseudogene TRBV3-2) and TRBJ1-6; 7 positions agree with TRBD1. Germline-derived CDR1 and CDR2 are LGHDT and YNNKEL (reference sequence). The junction had 8 bases not matched to a gene; V was cut back by 3 bases and J by 9 bases. The CDR3 sequence is 15 residues long. The CDR3 DNA follows: TGTGCCAGCAGCCACGTTGACAGGGAGGGTTCACCCCTCCACTTT. This gives the protein CASSHVDREGSPLHF.

This clone was seen only a few times. At one boundary the junction diverges from the germline segment, which might be a read error. The chain carries TRBV12-3 or TRBV12-4 and TRBJ1-2; D not resolved. The CDR3 runs 13 residues. The CDR3 sequence: CASSVSGQAFLSF. CDR3 nucleotide sequence: TGTGCCAGCAGTGTCTCGGGCCAAGCCTTCCTTTCCTTC.

The V gene is TRBV20-1, the J gene TRBJ1-2; D is ambiguous. This CDR3 comprises 11 residues. Trimming took off 6 bases at V and 8 bases at J, with 13 bases between the two ends. Germline V lookup: CDR1 DFQATT, CDR2 SNEGSKA (reference sequence). The CDR3 nucleotides read TGCAGTGCCCACGGAACGTCCGGCTACACCTTC. Translating gives CSAHGTSGYTF.

This chain joins TRBV7-8 and TRBJ2-1; the match to TRBD1 covers 8 bases. V gave up 3 bases and J gave up 4 bases; unmatched junction bases: 5. CDR3 size: 15 residues. The V gene's germline CDR1 is SGHVS and CDR2 FQNEAQ. The CDR3 nucleotides read TGTGCCAGCAGCTTCGGGACAGGTTCTTACAATGAGCAGTTCTTC. Its translation: CASSFGTGSYNEQFF.

Here the CDR3 DNA reads TGCGCCAGCAGCATGGGACTAGCGGCGAACACCGGGGAGCTGTTTTTT. It encodes CASSMGLAANTGELFF. The rearrangement joins TRBV5-1 to TRBJ2-2; 11 bases are shared with TRBD2. The length of the CDR3 is 16 residues. Trimming took 4 bases from V and 0 from J; bases not matched to a gene: 2. Germline V lookup: CDR1 SGHRS, CDR2 YFSETQ.

Here the CDR3 reads CASSFGFMGFSSSYNSPLHF. The CDR3 nucleotides are TGTGCCAGCAGTTTCGGATTTATGGGTTTTAGTAGCTCCTATAATTCACCCCTCCACTTT. The rearrangement uses TRBV27 and TRBJ1-6; D gene ambiguous. V lost 3 bases, J lost 0 bases, and 21 bases lay in between. The CDR3 loop spans 20 amino acids. Germline CDR1 MNHEY, CDR2 SMNVEV (reference sequence).

This chain uses TRBV2 with TRBJ2-5; 7 bases fit TRBD2. Per the germline V gene, CDR1 is SNHLY and CDR2 is FYNNEI. J gave up 6 bases and V 5 bases, and 6 bases lay outside the gene matches. CDR3 size: 13 residues. The CDR3 nucleotides read TGTGCCAGCAGTCGACTAGCTCTACAGACCCAGTACTTC. Amino acid sequence: CASSRLALQTQYF.

This clone has only one observation. V usage is TRBV11-2 and J usage is TRBJ2-3; D is possibly TRBD1 (6 bases). The V end was cut by 0 bases, the J end by 2 bases, with 15 bases between. CDR3 length: 17 residues. Looked up from germline, CDR1 is SGHAT and CDR2 is FQNNGV. The CDR3 reads CASSLDRGAGVTDTQYF. As DNA, the CDR3 is TGTGCCAGCAGCTTAGATCGTGGGGCAGGGGTCACAGATACGCAGTATTTT.